This T cell receptor beta chain was recorded in a study of early stage breast cancer tumors. Study-wide context: Among some twelve ER+/PR+/HER2- tumors, eight were ductal, four lobular.

Trimming cost V 10 bases and J 4 bases, with 16 bases left between them. Germline assignment: CDR1 MRHNA and CDR2 SNTAGT. The CDR3 runs 13 residues. TCRdb's table, derived via immunoSEQ multiplex PCR, lists solely in-frame clones and lacks some. Of about 53,000 clones in the sample, 80% to 95% were seen once. The V call is TRBV6-4, the J call TRBJ2-5, with D possibly matching TRBD1 (6 bases). This TCR was recovered from a person aged 70 to 85 with breast cancer. The sequenced sample consisted of blood. The CDR3 reads CAIPFQQGETQYF. CDR3 sequence (DNA): TGTGCCATCCCCTTCCAACAGGGAGAGACCCAGTACTTC.